Detailed here is one T cell receptor beta chain. The data were taken from a study of Ad26.COV2.S vaccination and SARS-CoV-2 variants. Between the trimmed V and J ends, which lost 6 bases and 7 bases, there was a span of 6 bases. The V gene's germline CDR1 is LNHDA and CDR2 SQIVND (reference sequence). CDR3 size: 11 residues. Profiled with immunoSEQ multiplex PCR; TCRdb holds only in-frame clones, not every one. The sample has 100,000 or so clones, around 81% seen once. The chain combines TRBV19 with TRBJ1-4; D unresolved. The source of this sequence is a human donor who had recovered from COVID-19. The sequences come from peripheral blood, collected after recovery from COVID-19. The CDR3 loop reads CASSAVEKLFF. The CDR3 DNA follows: TGTGCCAGTAGCGCAGTTGAAAAACTGTTTTTT. Full variable domain (outside the CDR3, taken from reference TRBV19 and TRBJ1-4): DGGITQSPKYLFRKEGQNVTLSCEQNLNHDAMYWYRQDPGQGLRLIYYSQIVNDFQKGDIAEGYSVSREKKESFPLTVTSAQKNPTAFYLCASSAVEKLFFGSGTQLSVL.